The 2 T cell receptor beta chains in this list originate from one sample, sequenced in a study of beta chain features in type 1 diabetes. These receptors' antigens are unknown. Study results and caveats: Shortening of TCRB CDR3s, moderate but significant, appeared in all four CD4+ subsets of Type 1 diabetes patients.

The isolated RNA, all of it, was reverse transcribed, so expressed TCRB transcripts were what got sequenced. The method was immunoSEQ multiplex PCR; TCRdb's version includes in-frame clones alone and lacks a portion of them. In the table there are under 250,000 clones, over 11% of which are singletons. The specimen sequenced was naive CD4+ T cells from blood. These receptors were taken from a man aged 25-45 years with type 1 diabetes.

This clone was observed a few times. This chain uses TRBV5-1 with TRBJ2-1, with TRBD2 identical over 10 bases. The ends lost 2 bases at V and 3 bases at J; junction bases unmatched: 2. CDR1 is SGHRS and CDR2 is YFSETQ in the germline V gene. CDR3 size: 15 residues. CDR3: CASSFTSGDYNEQFF. The CDR3 DNA is TGCGCCAGCAGCTTTACTAGCGGGGACTACAATGAGCAGTTCTTC.

The chain recombines TRBV4-1 with TRBJ2-3; possible D gene TRBD1, 6 bases. The CDR3 runs 15 residues. V was clipped by 4 bases and J by 4 bases, with 15 bases between them. Per the germline V gene, CDR1 is MGHRA and CDR2 is YSYEKL. For the CDR3, the DNA is TGCGCCAGCAGCCTTCTGGACAGCCCTGCAGATACGCAGTATTTT. This gives the protein CASSLLDSPADTQYF.